This section outlines one T cell receptor (beta chain) sequence together with its context. What it binds is unknown. These data are taken from a study of OX40 agonist ivuxolimab in advanced cancers. Study-level results: The study observed clonal expansion of CD4+ and CD8+ blood T cells by week 6 at 0.1 to 3.0 mg/kg.

Per the germline V gene, CDR1 is SGHNT and CDR2 is YENEEA. This CDR3 contains 16 residues. Trimming stripped 2 bases from V and 0 bases from J, with 13 bases between. Method: immunoSEQ multiplex PCR; TCRdb's copy keeps in-frame clones and lacks some. The repertoire holds just under 80,000 clones, with approximately 90% as singletons. The source was CD4+ or CD8+ T cells sorted from blood, collected in a trial of the OX40 agonist ivuxolimab. V usage is TRBV11-3 and J usage is TRBJ2-5; D might be TRBD1 (7 bases). The clonotype comes from an adult with an advanced solid tumor such as melanoma, head and neck, liver or kidney cancer. This CDR3 is CASSLSGGGHQETQYF. The CDR3, as DNA: TGTGCCAGCAGCTTATCCGGAGGGGGCCACCAAGAGACCCAGTACTTC.